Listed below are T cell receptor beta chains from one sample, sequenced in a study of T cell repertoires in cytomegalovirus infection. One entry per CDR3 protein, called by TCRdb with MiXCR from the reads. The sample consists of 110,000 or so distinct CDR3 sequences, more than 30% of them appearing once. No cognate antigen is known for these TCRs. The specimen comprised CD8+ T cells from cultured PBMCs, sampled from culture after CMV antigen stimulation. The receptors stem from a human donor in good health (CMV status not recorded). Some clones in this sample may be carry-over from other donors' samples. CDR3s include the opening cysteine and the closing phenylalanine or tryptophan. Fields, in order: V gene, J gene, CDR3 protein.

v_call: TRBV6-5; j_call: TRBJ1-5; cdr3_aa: CASSPSTGGSQPQHF
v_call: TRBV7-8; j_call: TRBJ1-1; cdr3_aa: CASSLWDGYAEAFF
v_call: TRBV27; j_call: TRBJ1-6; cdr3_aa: CASSSPGPTGNSPLHF
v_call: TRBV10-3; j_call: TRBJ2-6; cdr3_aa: CAISDRGHDGANVLTF
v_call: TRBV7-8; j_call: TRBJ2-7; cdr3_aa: CASSTEPGQYYEQYF
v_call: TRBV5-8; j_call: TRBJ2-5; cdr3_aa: CASRPDRDRGRGALIQETQYF
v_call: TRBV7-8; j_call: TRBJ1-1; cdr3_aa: CASSLSEGVAFF
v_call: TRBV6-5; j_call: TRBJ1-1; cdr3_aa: CASSYSISGNTEAFF
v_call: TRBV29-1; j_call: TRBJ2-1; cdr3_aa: CSVAKGLAGEDNEQFF
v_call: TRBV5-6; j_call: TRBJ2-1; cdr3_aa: CASSLGFGTDPFF